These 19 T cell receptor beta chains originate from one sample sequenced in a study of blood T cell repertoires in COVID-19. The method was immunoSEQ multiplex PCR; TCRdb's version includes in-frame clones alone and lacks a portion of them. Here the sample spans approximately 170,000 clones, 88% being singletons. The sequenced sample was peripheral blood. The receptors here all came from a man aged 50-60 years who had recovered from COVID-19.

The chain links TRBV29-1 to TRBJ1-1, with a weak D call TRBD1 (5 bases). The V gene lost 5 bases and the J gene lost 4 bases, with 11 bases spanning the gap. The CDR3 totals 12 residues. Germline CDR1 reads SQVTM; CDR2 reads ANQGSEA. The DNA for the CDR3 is TGCAGCGTTCCAGGCAGGGCCACTGAAGCTTTCTTT. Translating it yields CSVPGRATEAFF.

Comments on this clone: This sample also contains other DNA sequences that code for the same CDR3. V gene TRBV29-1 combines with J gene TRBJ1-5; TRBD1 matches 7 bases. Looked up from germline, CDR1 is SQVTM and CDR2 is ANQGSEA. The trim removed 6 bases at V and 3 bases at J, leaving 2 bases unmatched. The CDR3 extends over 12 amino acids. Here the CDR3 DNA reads TGCAGCGTCACAGGGGTCAATCAGCCCCAGCATTTT. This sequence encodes CSVTGVNQPQHF.

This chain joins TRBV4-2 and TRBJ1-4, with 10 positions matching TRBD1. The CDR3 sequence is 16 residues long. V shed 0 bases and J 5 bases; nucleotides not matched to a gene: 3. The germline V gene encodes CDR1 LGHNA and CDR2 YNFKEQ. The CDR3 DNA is TGTGCCAGCAGCCAAGAGGGGACAGGGGTGAATGAAAAACTGTTTTTT. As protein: CASSQEGTGVNEKLFF.

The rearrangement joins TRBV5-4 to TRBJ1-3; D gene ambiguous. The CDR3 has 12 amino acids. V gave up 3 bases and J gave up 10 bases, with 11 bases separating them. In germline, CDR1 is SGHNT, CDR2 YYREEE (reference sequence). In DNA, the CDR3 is TGTGCCAGCAGCTCCCCGGGGAAGACCATATATTTT. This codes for CASSSPGKTIYF.

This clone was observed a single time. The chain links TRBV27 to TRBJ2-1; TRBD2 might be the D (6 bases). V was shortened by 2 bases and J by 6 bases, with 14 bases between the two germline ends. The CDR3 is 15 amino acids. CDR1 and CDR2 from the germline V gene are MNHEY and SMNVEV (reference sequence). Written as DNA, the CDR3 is TGTGCCAGCAGTTTACAGAGGTCAGCGGGCAATGAGCAGTTCTTC. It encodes CASSLQRSAGNEQFF.

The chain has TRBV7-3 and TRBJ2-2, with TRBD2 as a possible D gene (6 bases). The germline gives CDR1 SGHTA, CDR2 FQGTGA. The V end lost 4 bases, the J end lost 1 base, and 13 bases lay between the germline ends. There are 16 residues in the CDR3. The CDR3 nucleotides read TGTGCCAGCAGCTCCTGGACTATCTTGAACACCGGGGAGCTGTTTTTT. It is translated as CASSSWTILNTGELFF.

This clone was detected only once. The CDR3 loop is CASSESAPGGYTF. The CDR3 bases are TGCGCCAGCAGTGAGTCGGCCCCGGGGGGCTACACCTTC. The V call is TRBV10-2, the J call TRBJ1-2; unclear D gene. Trimming took 0 bases from V and 8 from J, leaving 10 bases between them. There are 13 residues in the CDR3. Germline values: CDR1 WSHSY, CDR2 SAAADI.

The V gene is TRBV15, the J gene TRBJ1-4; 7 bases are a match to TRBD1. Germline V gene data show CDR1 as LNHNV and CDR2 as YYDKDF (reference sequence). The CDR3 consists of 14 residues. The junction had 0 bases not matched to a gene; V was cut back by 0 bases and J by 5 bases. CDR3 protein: CATSRDRGNEKLFF. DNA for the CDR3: TGTGCCACCAGCAGAGACAGGGGGAATGAAAAACTGTTTTTT.

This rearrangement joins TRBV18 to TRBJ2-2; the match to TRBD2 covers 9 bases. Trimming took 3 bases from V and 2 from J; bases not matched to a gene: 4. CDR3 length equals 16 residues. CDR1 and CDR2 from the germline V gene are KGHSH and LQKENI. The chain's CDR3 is CASSPIAGDNTGELFF. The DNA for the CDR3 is TGTGCCAGCTCACCCATAGCGGGGGATAACACCGGGGAGCTGTTTTTT. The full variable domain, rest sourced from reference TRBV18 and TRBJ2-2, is NAGVMQNPRHLVRRRGQEARLRCSPMKGHSHVYWYRQLPEEGLKFMVYLQKENIIDESGMPKERFSAEFPKEGPSILRIQQVVRGDSAAYFCASSPIAGDNTGELFFGEGSRLTVL.

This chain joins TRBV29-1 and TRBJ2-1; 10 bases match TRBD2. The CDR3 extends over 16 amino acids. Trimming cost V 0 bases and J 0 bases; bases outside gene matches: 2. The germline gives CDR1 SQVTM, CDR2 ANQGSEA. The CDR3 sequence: CSVEDPSGSSYNEQFF. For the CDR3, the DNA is TGCAGCGTTGAAGACCCTAGCGGGAGCTCCTACAATGAGCAGTTCTTC.

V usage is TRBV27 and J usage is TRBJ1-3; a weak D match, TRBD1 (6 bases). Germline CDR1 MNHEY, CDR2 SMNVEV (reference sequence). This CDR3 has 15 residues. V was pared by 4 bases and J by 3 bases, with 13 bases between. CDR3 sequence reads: CASSYQGSIGNTIYF. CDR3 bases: TGTGCCAGCAGTTATCAGGGGTCAATTGGAAACACCATATATTTT.

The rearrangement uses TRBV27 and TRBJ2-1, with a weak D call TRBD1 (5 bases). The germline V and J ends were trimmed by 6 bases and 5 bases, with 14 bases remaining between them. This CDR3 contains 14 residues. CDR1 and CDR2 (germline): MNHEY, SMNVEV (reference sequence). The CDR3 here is CASRDRDLDNEQFF. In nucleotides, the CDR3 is TGTGCCAGCAGAGACAGAGACCTGGACAATGAGCAGTTCTTC.

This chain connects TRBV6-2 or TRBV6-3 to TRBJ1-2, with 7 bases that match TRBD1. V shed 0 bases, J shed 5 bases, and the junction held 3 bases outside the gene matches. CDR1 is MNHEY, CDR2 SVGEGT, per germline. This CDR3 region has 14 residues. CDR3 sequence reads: CASSYSWTGYGYTF. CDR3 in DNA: TGTGCCAGCAGTTACTCCTGGACAGGATATGGCTACACCTTC.

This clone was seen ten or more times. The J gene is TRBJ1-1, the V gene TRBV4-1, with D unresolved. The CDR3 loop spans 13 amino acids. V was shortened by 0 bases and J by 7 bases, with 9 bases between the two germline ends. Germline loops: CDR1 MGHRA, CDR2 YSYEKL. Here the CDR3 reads CASSQDYGREAFF. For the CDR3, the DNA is TGCGCCAGCAGCCAAGATTATGGGCGTGAAGCTTTCTTT.

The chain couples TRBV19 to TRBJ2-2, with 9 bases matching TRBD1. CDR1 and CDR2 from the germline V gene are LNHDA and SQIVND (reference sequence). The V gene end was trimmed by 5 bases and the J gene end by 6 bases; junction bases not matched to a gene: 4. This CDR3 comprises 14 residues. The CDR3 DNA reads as TGTGCCAGTAGTCCCGGGACAGGGCCCGGGGAGCTGTTTTTT. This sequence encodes CASSPGTGPGELFF.

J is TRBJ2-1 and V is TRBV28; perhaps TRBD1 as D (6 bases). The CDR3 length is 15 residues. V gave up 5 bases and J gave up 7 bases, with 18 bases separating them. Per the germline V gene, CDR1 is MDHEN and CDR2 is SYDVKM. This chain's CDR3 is CASSTPTGSRNEQFF. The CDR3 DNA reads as TGTGCCAGCAGTACCCCGACAGGCTCGAGGAATGAGCAGTTCTTC.

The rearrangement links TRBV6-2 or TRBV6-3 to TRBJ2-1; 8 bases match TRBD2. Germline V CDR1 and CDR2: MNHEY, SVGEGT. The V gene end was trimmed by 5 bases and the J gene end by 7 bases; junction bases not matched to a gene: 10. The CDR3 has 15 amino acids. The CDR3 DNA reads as TGTGCCAGCAGTCCCTGGACGGGGGGGCCTAATGAGCAGTTCTTC. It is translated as CASSPWTGGPNEQFF.

CDR3 residues: CASRPQDRQETQYF. The CDR3 DNA follows: TGTGCCAGTAGGCCACAGGACAGGCAAGAGACCCAGTACTTC. The rearrangement joins TRBV19 to TRBJ2-5, with 7 nucleotides matching TRBD1. The germline V gene encodes CDR1 LNHDA and CDR2 SQIVND (reference sequence). The CDR3 is 14 residues long. Germline trimming cut 6 bases from V and 2 bases from J; bases unmatched to any gene: 6. The entire variable domain, with the rest obtained from reference TRBV19 and TRBJ2-5, is as follows: DGGITQSPKYLFRKEGQNVTLSCEQNLNHDAMYWYRQDPGQGLRLIYYSQIVNDFQKGDIAEGYSVSREKKESFPLTVTSAQKNPTAFYLCASRPQDRQETQYFGPGTRLLVL.

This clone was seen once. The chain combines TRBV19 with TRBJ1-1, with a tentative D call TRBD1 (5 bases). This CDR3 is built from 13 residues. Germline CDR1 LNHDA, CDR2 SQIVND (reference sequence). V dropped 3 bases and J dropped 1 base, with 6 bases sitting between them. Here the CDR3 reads CASSMQGNTEAFF. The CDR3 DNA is TGTGCCAGTAGTATGCAGGGGAACACTGAAGCTTTCTTT.